Detailed here is one TCR beta chain. Living in 24 US areas, the participants were between 18 and 89 years of age. Individuals in the exposed group had encountered a COVID-19 case within 2 weeks preceding study entry. The CDR3 covers 16 residues. The germline V gene encodes CDR1 LGHNA and CDR2 YSLEER. Trimming cost V 3 bases and J 1 base; bases outside gene matches: 6. This sample stems from a study of blood T cell repertoires in COVID-19. TCRdb keeps only in-frame clones here, not all; method: immunoSEQ multiplex PCR. The sample includes some 320,000 clones, less than 85% of them seen just once. The receptor was derived from a woman in her thirties who had been exposed to COVID-19. The sample was PBMCs or T cells enriched from blood (not recorded which). This chain uses TRBV4-3 with TRBJ1-3; TRBD1 matches at 7 bases. CDR3 nucleotide sequence: TGCGCCAGCAGCCAGGCTGGGACAGCTTCTGGAAACACCATATATTTT. Translation: CASSQAGTASGNTIYF.